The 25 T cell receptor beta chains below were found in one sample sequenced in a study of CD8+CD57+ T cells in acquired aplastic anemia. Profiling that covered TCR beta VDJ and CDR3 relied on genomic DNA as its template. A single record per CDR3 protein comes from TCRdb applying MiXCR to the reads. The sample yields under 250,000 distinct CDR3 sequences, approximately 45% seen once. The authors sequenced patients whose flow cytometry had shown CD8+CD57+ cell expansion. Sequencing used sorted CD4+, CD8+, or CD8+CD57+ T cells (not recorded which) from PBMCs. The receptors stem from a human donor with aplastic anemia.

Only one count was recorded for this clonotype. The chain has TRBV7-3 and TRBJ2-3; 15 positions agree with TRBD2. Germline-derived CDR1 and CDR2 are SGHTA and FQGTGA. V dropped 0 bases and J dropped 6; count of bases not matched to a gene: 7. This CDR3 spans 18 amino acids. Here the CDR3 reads CASSLTRTSGGARDTQYF. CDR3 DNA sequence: TGTGCCAGCAGCTTAACTCGGACTAGCGGGGGGGCAAGGGATACGCAGTATTTT.

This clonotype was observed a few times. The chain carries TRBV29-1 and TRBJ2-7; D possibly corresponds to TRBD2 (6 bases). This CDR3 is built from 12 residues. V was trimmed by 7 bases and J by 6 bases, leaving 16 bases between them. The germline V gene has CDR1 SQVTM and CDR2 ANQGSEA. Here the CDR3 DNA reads TGCAGCGCGGGGGATCTCGCCTTCGAGCAGTACTTC. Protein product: CSAGDLAFEQYF.

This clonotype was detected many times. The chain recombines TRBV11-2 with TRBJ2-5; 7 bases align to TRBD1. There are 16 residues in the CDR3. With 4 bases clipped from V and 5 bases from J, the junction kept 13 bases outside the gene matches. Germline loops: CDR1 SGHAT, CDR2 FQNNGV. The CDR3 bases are TGTGCCAGCAGCTCCCGTTTCGGGACAGTTAACGAGACCCAGTACTTC. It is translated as CASSSRFGTVNETQYF.

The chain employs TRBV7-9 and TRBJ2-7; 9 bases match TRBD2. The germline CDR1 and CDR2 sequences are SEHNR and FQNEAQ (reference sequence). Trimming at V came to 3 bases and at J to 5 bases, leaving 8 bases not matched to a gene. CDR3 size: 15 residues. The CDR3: CASSLTGTSKHEQYF. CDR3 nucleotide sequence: TGTGCCAGCAGCTTGACCGGGACTAGCAAACACGAGCAGTACTTC.

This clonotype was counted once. The CDR3 nucleotides are TGTGCCAGCAGCGAGCAGGGGTTGGATTCACCCCTCCACTTT. The encoded protein is CASSEQGLDSPLHF. The rearrangement uses TRBV6-5 and TRBJ1-6, with D perhaps matching TRBD1 (6 bases). Deletions cut 6 bases from V and 8 bases from J, with 14 bases between. Looked up from germline, CDR1 is MNHEY and CDR2 is SVGAGI. This CDR3 spans 14 amino acids.

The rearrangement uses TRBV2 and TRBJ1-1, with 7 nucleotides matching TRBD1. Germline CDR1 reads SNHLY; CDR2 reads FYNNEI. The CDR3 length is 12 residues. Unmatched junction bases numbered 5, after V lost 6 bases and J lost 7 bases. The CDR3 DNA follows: TGTGCCAGCAGCAAGGGACAGTATGAAGCTTTCTTT. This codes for CASSKGQYEAFF.

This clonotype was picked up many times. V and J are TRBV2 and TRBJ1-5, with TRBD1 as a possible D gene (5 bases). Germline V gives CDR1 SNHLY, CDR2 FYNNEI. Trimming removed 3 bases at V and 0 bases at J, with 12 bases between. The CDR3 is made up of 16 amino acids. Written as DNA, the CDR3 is TGTGCCAGCAGTGAGATGGGAGGGGCTAGCAATCAGCCCCAGCATTTT. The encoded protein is CASSEMGGASNQPQHF.

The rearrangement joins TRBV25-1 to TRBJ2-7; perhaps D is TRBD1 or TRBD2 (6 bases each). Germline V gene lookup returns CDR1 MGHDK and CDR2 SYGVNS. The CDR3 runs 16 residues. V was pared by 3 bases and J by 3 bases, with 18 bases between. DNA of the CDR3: TGTGCCAGCAGTGACCACTTCGGGGGCCGGGACTACGAGCAGTACTTC. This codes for CASSDHFGGRDYEQYF.

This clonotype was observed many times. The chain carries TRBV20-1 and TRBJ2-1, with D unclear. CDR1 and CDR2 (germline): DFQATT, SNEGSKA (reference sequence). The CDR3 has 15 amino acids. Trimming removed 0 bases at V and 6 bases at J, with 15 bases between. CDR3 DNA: TGCAGTGCTAGAGATCAAGGACGGCCGACCAATGAGCAGTTCTTC. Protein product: CSARDQGRPTNEQFF.

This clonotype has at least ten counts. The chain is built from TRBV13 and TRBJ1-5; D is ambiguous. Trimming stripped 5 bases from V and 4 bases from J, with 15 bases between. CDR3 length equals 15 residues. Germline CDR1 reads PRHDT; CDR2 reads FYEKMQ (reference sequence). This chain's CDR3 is CASSPGGSQNQPQHF. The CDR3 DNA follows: TGTGCCAGCAGCCCCGGCGGCAGTCAAAATCAGCCCCAGCATTTT.

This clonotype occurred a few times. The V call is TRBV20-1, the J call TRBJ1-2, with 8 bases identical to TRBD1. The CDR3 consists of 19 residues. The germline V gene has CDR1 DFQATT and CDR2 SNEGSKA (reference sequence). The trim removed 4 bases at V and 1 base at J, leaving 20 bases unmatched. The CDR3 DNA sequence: TGCAGTGCTAAAAGGGACAGGTCCGACTCGATCGAGTTTAACTATGGCTACACCTTC. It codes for CSAKRDRSDSIEFNYGYTF.

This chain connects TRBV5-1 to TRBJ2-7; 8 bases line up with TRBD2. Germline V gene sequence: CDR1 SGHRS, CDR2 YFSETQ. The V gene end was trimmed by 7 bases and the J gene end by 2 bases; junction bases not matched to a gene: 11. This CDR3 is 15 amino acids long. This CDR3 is CASGRGGQATYEQYF. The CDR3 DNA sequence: TGCGCCAGCGGCCGGGGGGGGCAGGCCACCTACGAGCAGTACTTC.

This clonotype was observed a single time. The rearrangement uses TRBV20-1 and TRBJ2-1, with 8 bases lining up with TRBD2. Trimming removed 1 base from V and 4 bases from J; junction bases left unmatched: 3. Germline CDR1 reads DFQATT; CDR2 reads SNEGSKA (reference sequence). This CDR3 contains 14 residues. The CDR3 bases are TGCAGTGCTAGAGGCCAGCGGGAGTACAATGAGCAGTTCTTC. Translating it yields CSARGQREYNEQFF.

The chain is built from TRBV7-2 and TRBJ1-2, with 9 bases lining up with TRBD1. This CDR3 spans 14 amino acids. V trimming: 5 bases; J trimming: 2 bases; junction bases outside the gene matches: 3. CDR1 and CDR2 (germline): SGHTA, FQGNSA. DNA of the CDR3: TGTGCCAGCAGCCTTGGGACAGGGAACTATGGCTACACCTTC. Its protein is CASSLGTGNYGYTF.

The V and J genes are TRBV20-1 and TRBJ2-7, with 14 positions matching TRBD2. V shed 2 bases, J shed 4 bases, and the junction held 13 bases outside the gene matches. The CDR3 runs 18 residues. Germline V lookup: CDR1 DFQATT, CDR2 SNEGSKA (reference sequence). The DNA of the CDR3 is TGCAGTGCTAGACTCCCCGTGACTAGCGGGAGGGAGAGGTACGAGCAGTACTTC. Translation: CSARLPVTSGRERYEQYF.

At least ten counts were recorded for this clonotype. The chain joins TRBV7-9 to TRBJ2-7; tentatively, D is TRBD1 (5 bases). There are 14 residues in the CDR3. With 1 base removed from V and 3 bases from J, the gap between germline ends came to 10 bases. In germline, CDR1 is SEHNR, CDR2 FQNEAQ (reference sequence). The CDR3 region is CASSLVSGNYEQYF. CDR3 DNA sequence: TGTGCCAGCAGCTTAGTGTCAGGGAACTACGAGCAGTACTTC.

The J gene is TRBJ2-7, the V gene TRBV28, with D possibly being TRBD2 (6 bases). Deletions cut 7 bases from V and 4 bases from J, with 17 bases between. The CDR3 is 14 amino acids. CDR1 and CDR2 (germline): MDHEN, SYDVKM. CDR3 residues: CASTPSGYTYEQYF. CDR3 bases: TGTGCCAGCACCCCAAGCGGGTATACTTACGAGCAGTACTTC.

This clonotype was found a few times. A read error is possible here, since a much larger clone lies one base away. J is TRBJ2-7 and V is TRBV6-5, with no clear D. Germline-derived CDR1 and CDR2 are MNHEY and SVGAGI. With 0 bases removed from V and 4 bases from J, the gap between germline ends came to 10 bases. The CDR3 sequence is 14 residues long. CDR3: CASSYSRNLYEQYF. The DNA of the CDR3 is TGTGCCAGCAGTTACTCAAGGAATTTGTACGAGCAGTACTTC.

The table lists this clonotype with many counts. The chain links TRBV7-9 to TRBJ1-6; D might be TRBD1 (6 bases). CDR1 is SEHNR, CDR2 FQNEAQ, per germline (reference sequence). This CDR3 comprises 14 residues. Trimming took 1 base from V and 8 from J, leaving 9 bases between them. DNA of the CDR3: TGTGCCAGCAGCTTAGACAGGGTCGATTCACCCCTCCACTTT. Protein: CASSLDRVDSPLHF.

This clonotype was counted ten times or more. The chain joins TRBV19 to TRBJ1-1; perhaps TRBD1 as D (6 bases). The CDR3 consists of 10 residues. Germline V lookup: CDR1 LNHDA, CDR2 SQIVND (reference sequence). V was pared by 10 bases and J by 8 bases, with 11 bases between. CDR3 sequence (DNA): TGTGCCACCGGAGGGGGGGAAGCTTTCTTT. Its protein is CATGGGEAFF.

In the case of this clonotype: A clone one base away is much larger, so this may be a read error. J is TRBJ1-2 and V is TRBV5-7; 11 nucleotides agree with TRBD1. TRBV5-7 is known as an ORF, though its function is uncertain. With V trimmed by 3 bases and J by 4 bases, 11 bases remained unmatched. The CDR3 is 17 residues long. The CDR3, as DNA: TGTGCCAGCAGCTCAAGGACAGGGGGCGCTTATGGCTATGGCTACACCTTC. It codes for CASSSRTGGAYGYGYTF.

The CDR3 DNA reads as TGCAGCGCCCCGGGTGTAAGCTACGAGCAGTACTTC. It yields the protein CSAPGVSYEQYF. The rearrangement links TRBV20-1 to TRBJ2-7; D is ambiguous. The germline V gene has CDR1 DFQATT and CDR2 SNEGSKA (reference sequence). The CDR3 extends over 12 amino acids.

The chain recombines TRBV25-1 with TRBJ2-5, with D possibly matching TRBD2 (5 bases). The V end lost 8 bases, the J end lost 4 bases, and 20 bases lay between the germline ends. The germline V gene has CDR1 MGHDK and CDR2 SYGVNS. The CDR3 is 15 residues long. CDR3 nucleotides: TGTGCCAGCGCTGAATTTTGGGGAGTAGGAGAGACCCAGTACTTC. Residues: CASAEFWGVGETQYF.

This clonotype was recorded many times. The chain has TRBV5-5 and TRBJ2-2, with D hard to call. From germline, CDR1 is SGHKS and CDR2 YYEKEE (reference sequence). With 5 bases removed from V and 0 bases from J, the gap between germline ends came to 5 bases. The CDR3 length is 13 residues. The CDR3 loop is CASSRANTGELFF. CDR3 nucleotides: TGTGCCAGCAGTAGAGCGAACACCGGGGAGCTGTTTTTT.

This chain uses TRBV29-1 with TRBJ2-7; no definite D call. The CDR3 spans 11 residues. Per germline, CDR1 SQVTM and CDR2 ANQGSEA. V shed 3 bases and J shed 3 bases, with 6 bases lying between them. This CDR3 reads CSVDRDYEQYF. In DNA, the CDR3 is TGCAGCGTTGACAGAGACTACGAGCAGTACTTC.